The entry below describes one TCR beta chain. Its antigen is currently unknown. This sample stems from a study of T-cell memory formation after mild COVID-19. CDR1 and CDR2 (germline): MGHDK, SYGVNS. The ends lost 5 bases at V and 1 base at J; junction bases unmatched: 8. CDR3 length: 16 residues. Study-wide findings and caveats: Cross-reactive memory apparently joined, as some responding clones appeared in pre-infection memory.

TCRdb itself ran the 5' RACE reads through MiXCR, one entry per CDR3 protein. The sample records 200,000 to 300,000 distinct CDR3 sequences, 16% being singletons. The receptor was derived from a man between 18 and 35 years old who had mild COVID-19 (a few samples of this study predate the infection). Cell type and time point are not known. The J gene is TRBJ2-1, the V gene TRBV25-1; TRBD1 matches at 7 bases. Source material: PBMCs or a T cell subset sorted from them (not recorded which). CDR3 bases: TGTGCCAGCAGTCGCGTTGAGGGGGCTTCCTACAATGAGCAGTTCTTC. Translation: CASSRVEGASYNEQFF.